This TCR beta chain was profiled in a study of cytomegalovirus exposure and HLA in healthy donors. Trimming removed 6 bases from V and 7 bases from J, with 11 bases in between. CDR3 length equals 12 residues. Per germline, CDR1 LNHDA and CDR2 SQIVND (reference sequence). Amplification used 60 Vbeta primers and 13 Jbeta primers. TCRdb keeps only in-frame clones here, not all; method: immunoSEQ multiplex PCR. The table lists around 150,000 clones, about 75% of them singletons. Comments on this clone: Its antigen is unknown.

Study conclusions and caveats: The productive fraction for most TCR beta V segments was about 87% or about 30% in an earlier analysis.

This clonotype originated in a man aged 18 to 30 in good health and CMV-seropositive. This chain connects TRBV19 to TRBJ2-3; no definite D call. The specimen was PBMCs. The CDR3 is CASSTNSYTQYF. The DNA for the CDR3 is TGTGCCAGTAGCACCAACAGTTATACGCAGTATTTT.